The T cell receptor beta chain under discussion was sequenced for a study of cytomegalovirus exposure and HLA in healthy donors listed by TCRdb under 2017. About the full investigation: In an earlier analysis of about 560 of the donors, roughly 300 Gb of sequence data and 90 million to 130 million unique TCR beta sequences from roughly 200 million T cells were reported. To predict cytomegalovirus infection status, the study combined high-throughput TCR immunosequencing, statistical association of individual TCRs with disease status, and machine learning. An earlier analysis of 500 to 750 of the donors applied high-throughput TCR beta sequencing to assess whether each TCR beta V gene segment acted as functional or pseudogenic. Genome-wide SNP genotypes for about 60% of the 666 donors were used in a later genetic analysis, which treated that subset as a discovery cohort. The later analysis used no new phenotypic data to find candidate immune exposures, relying instead on TCR beta sequences and their occurrence across donors. Four to six DR-DQ haplotypes were handled as single units for association and clustering, since linkage in the cohort was strong. The study profiled the T cell repertoires of 550 to 700 subjects by immunosequencing and related them to cytomegalovirus serostatus. Typing coverage differed by locus: A, B, C, DRB1 and DQB1 were typed in roughly 629-630 donors, DQA1 in approximately 520, DPA1 in 606, and DPB1 in roughly 470. Roughly 300 gigabases of sequencing data and approximately 93 million unique TCR sequences were included in an early release covering about 620 HLA-typed donors. Of the roughly 410 genotyped donors, over 80% were placed in the genetic ancestry cluster associated with self-reported Caucasian donors. Among under 450 genotyped donors of the cohort, an average of 235,054 unique TCR beta nucleotide sequences were sequenced per donor, around a sixth of them non-productive. A separate validation cohort of roughly 130 different subjects was used in addition to the roughly 700-subject first cohort. Donor age, sex, ethnicity and CMV serostatus were compiled together with the repertoire data. To study patterns of TCR occurrence, a later analysis re-analyzed previously published TCR beta repertoires from 666 donors and added high-resolution HLA genotyping. The aim of the study was to test whether cataloging public T cell receptors could identify signatures of past pathogen exposure. HLA typing covered class I and class II loci at four-digit resolution. All discovery cohort repertoires had been generated using a single sequencing platform.

The cohort comprised 550 to 700 healthy bone marrow donors. Cohort members were all nominally healthy when sampled, although unrecorded immune exposures were likely present. The donor tested CMV seronegative, placing the donor among the 300 to 450 seronegative members of the cohort. A peripheral blood sample was collected from each donor, and TCR beta sequencing was performed on peripheral blood mononuclear cells. Genomic DNA extraction from the blood cell samples was performed with the Qiagen DNeasy Blood Extraction Kit. Note on this clone: This clone's antigen is unknown. Base qualities are not recorded, but no much larger clone differs from it by a single base.

Library construction relied on the immunoSEQ multiplex PCR assay. For the multiplex PCR, a mixture combining 60 forward primers for TCR Vbeta segments and 13 reverse primers for TCR Jbeta segments was used. The CDR3 region of rearranged TCR beta genes was amplified from genomic DNA by a multiplex PCR assay. Amplified TCR beta libraries were sequenced as 87-base-pair reads on the Illumina HiSeq System. The paper's processing steps were these. A later analysis tallied tens of millions of unique TCR beta chains across the 700 or so repertoires, and 10 million to 11 million of those chains were shared by two or more donors. Raw reads were error-corrected and collapsed into unique sequences by a nearest-neighbor algorithm in which closely related sequences were merged to remove PCR and sequencing errors. V, D and J gene segments were assigned by aligning CDR3 sequences to IMGT reference sequences. Each retained sequence needed at least a six-nucleotide match to both a V gene segment and a J gene segment. Rearrangements were classified as productive when the CDR3 lacked stop codons and remained in frame with V and J, and all other rearrangements were classified as non-productive. Following IMGT convention, CDR3 was defined as the stretch from the second conserved V-encoded cysteine to the conserved J-encoded phenylalanine. Sequences without an unambiguous match to a single V gene segment were excluded from the earlier analysis of 500 to 700 of the donors. In an earlier analysis of more than 500 of the donors, a V segment was called functional when productive rearrangements were above 56.7%, and segregating when the standard deviation between donors exceeded 5%. A statistical classification framework was built for diagnosing cytomegalovirus status from the catalog of TCR beta chain sequences. In a later analysis, TCR nucleotide sequences were compared against IMGT/GENE-DB human TR gene sequences so that V and J genes could be assigned. A later analysis assigned CDR3 sequences and most-parsimonious VDJ recombination scenarios with the TCRdist pipeline. In a later analysis, each TCR beta chain was defined by its CDR3 amino acid sequence together with its V-gene family, and reads without a unique V-gene family were excluded. A later analysis removed 600 or so highly shared, low-generation-probability nucleotide sequences to deal with suspected cross-contamination and a sequencing artifact. For each public chain, a later analysis derived a clonal expansion index from normalized ranks of inferred template counts within each repertoire. A later analysis computed generation probabilities with a VDJ recombination model fitted to out-of-frame rearrangements, and checked the results against IGoR. In a later analysis, TCR-TCR, TCR-HLA and TCR-CMV co-occurrence was scored with hypergeometric tests, and a repertoire-size bias correction was applied to TCR pairs. False discovery rates were estimated in a later analysis by permuting HLA or CMV assignments 20 times. A later analysis grouped co-occurring TCRs with DBSCAN, adding TCRdist sequence similarity when clustering within HLA-allele-positive subsets. Co-occurrence clustering excluded repertoires with fewer than 30,000 or more than 120,000 public chains, plus five with anomalous nucleotide sharing. TCRdb obtained this table from immuneACCESS and retained in-frame rearrangements with V and J assigned. These tables miss some clones; where compared with another copy, unresolved V genes account for less than half of the shortfall, and the remainder is unexplained. V and J calls and clone size are copied from that table; D and trimming were computed from the DNA. The sample table records 210,000 or so clones; 65% to 80% of these occur just once. About 16% of the sample lies in the top ten.

The CDR3 sequence holds 17 residues, the cysteine and phenylalanine included. Only CDR3 DNA is held: 51 bases, read in frame from base 1. V lost 1 base and J lost 4 bases, and the count of bases not matched to a germline gene is 5. CDR1 and CDR2 were assigned from the germline V gene as MNHNS and SASEGT. Results and caveats for the whole study, not just this receptor: The sequencing pipeline was judged likely to have produced a cluster of highly shared sequence variants as a technical artifact. Some IMGT-functional V segments, including TRBV6-2 and TRBV6-3, could not be told apart with the 87-base-pair reads, so those segments were excluded. Because counts were too low, around 17 rarely observed V segments, including chromosome 9 orphons, were left out of the earlier analysis of 500 to 750 of the donors. In a later analysis, HLA-associated TCR beta chains showed more clonal expansion and lower generation probabilities than non-associated chains that were equally common. In a later analysis, 16,951 TCR beta sequences were associated with specific HLA alleles at a false discovery rate of 0.05. V-gene and J-gene trimming of TCR beta chains was associated with a missense DCLRE1C variant in a later genetic analysis, and the association was replicated in an independent cohort. Compared with the approximately 600-donor mean, donors in an Asian-associated ancestry cluster had fewer N-insertions in productive TCRs, according to a later genetic analysis. Because some donors lacked HLA typing at each locus, the association tests relied only on the typed subset. The study listed approximately 150 TCR beta chains as associated with cytomegalovirus. According to a later analysis, TCR association rates differed among HLA loci, with DRB1 alleles showing the most associated TCRs and HLA-C alleles showing the fewest. A further reported finding was that TCR beta sequences accurately predicted the HLA-A and HLA-B alleles for most subjects in the first cohort. Across donors, most TCR sequences were observed very rarely, whereas some public TCRs were present in many individuals. In vitro tests confirmed that a few of the cytomegalovirus-associated TCR beta chains recognize cytomegalovirus antigens. The only immune exposure information available for the cohort was CMV serostatus. An earlier analysis of approximately 500 of the donors showed that most TCR beta V segments appeared in productive rearrangements either about 87% or about 30% of the time, which broadly matched IMGT annotations. Presence/absence analyses assumed roughly uniform sequencing depth across donors, an assumption that may not hold. Correlated functional status among segregating V segments might reflect linkage disequilibrium, but an unknown experimental factor could not be ruled out. It was suggested by the authors that the approach could potentially be generalized to other disease states and immunological phenotypes. Cytomegalovirus status was reported to be diagnosed by the classifier with high specificity and sensitivity in both the original and validation cohorts. In this cohort, only TCR beta chains were sequenced, and detectable features were limited by the absence of alpha or paired-chain data. A later analysis reported that several top co-occurrence clusters appeared linked to parvovirus B19, influenza, CMV and Epstein-Barr virus. In a later analysis, most CMV-associated TCR beta chains were found to appear HLA-restricted, with HLA associations seemingly driven largely by CMV exposure. Strong co-occurrence of HLA alleles, especially DR and DQ, made assigning TCR associations to individual alleles difficult.

Sample: PBMCs. The clonotype comes from a man between 35 and 55 years old in good health and CMV-seronegative. The chain is assembled from TRBV6-1 and TRBJ2-1, and 12 bases in between align with TRBD2. The CDR3 is CASSEGGLAGRYNEQFF. The base sequence is TGTGCCAGCAGTGAAGGCGGACTAGCGGGAAGATACAATGAGCAGTTCTTC.